This T cell receptor beta chain was profiled in a study of T cell repertoires in MIS-A myocarditis. This table comes from immunoSEQ multiplex PCR, and its TCRdb copy is limited to in-frame clones, with some not included. The data contain around 6,000 clones, roughly 80% of them singletons. CDR3 length: 11 residues. V lost 3 bases and J 3 bases, leaving 6 bases between the germline ends. Germline values: CDR1 SQVTM, CDR2 ANQGSEA. The material sequenced was interventricular septum heart tissue obtained at autopsy. The receptor comes from a young man with fulminant myocarditis from multisystem inflammatory syndrome in adults (MIS-A) after COVID-19. The chain couples TRBV29-1 to TRBJ2-7, with D unclear. The CDR3 coding sequence is TGCAGCGTTGATTCAGGCTACGAGCAGTACTTC. It encodes CSVDSGYEQYF.